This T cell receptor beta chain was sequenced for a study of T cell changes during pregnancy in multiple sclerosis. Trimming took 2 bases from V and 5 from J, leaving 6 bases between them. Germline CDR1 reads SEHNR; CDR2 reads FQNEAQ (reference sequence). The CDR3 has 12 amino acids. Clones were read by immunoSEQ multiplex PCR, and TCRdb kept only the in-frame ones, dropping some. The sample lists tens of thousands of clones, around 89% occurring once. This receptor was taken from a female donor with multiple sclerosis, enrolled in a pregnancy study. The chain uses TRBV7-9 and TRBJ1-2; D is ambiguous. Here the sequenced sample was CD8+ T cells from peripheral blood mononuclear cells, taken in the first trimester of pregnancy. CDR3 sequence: CASSLLEYGYTF. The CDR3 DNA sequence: TGTGCCAGCAGCTTACTAGAATATGGCTACACCTTC.